The clone carrying this T cell receptor beta chain showed up just once. Its antigen remains unknown. TCRdb keeps only in-frame clones here, not all; method: immunoSEQ multiplex PCR. The table has tens of thousands of clones, roughly 79% seen once; the top ten hold over 20%. The data are from a study of radiotherapy plus CTLA-4 blockade in lung cancer. About the research overall: Of the patients, 15% to 20% showed objective responses and roughly 34% attained disease control.

Study conclusions and caveats: TCR clones from tumors expanded in blood after radiotherapy plus ipilimumab.

This receptor was identified in a human donor with non-small cell lung cancer whose response to radiotherapy plus ipilimumab could not be evaluated. Some clones in this sample may be carry-over from other donors' samples. This material consisted of peripheral blood, taken from a patient treated with radiotherapy plus ipilimumab.

The CDR3 loop reads CAIANRQGSAKNIQYF. In DNA form, the CDR3 reads TGTGCCATCGCCAATCGACAGGGATCGGCCAAAAACATTCAGTACTTC. This chain connects TRBV6-6 to TRBJ2-4, with TRBD1 matching over 7 bases. The length of the CDR3 is 16 residues. Germline trimming cut 10 bases from V and 1 base from J; bases unmatched to any gene: 13. CDR1 is MNHNY and CDR2 is SVGAGI in the germline V gene (reference sequence).